This TCR beta chain was captured in a study of T-cell memory formation after mild COVID-19. V was cut by 5 bases and J by 8 bases, with 19 bases left in between. The germline gives CDR1 SGDLS, CDR2 YYNGEE. The CDR3 length is 14 residues. As concerns this clonotype: Its antigen is unidentified.

Study-level points and caveats: Clones contracting across day 15 to 85 had a balanced CD4/CD8 profile; later expanding clones leaned CD4+. Contracting clones localized mainly to CM and EM when CD4+ and mainly to EMRA when CD8+. Memory cells collected pre-infection included some clones that later responded, suggesting cross-reactive memory joined. The second-wave clones peaking on day 37 were not confirmed as SARS-CoV-2-specific.

Each CDR3 protein gets one entry after TCRdb re-called the 5' RACE reads with MiXCR. The sample includes 180,000 or so distinct CDR3 sequences, about a sixth of them seen just once. The sequencing sample was made of PBMCs or a T cell subset sorted from them (not recorded which). The chain couples TRBV9 to TRBJ1-2, with TRBD1 as a possible D gene (6 bases). The receptor was isolated from an adult woman who had mild COVID-19 (a few samples of this study predate the infection). Cell type and time point are not known. The CDR3 coding sequence is TGTGCCAGCAGTTTAACAGGGAAAGATGACGGCTACACCTTC. As protein: CASSLTGKDDGYTF.